Listed below are T cell receptor beta chains from one sample, sequenced in a study of shared clonotypes between healthy human individuals. TCRdb's table, derived via immunoSEQ multiplex PCR, lists solely in-frame clones and lacks some. The sample shows over 2 million clones, about 95% of them seen only once. The sample comprised naive CD4+ T cells sorted from blood. The receptor set was obtained from a man aged 18 to 29 in good health. CDR3s leave out the opening cysteine and the closing phenylalanine or tryptophan.

>TRBJ2-3|TRBV15|14
ATSPSLAGGQNTQY
>TRBJ2-3|TRBV6-6|13
ASSYRTPGTDTQY
>TRBJ2-7|TRBV29-1|12
SVKPGQGSYEQY
>TRBJ1-1|TRBV11-3|11
ASSWGDHTEAF
>TRBJ1-5|TRBV19|12
ASSIEGWNQPQH
>TRBJ2-7|TRBV18|11
ASSQGQVGEQY
>TRBJ1-4|TRBV7-9|14
ASSLIATGIKEKLF
>TRBJ1-5|TRBV7-9|14
ASSLGAGNSNQPQH
>TRBJ1-3|TRBV18|12
ASSQGLVGNTIY
>TRBJ1-5|TRBV6-5|11
ATRQGVNQPQH
>TRBJ2-3|TRBV2|11
ASSVGLTDTQY
>TRBJ1-4|TRBV7-9|12
ASSLRTLNEKLF
>TRBJ2-1|TRBV5-1|12
ASSLAPSSFGQF
>TRBJ2-3|TRBV7-3|13
ASSLTGRRTDTQY
>TRBJ1-5|TRBV10-1|12
ASSERQFGQPQH
>TRBJ2-3|TRBV7-9|11
ASSPRTGHTQY
>TRBJ1-1|TRBV30|11
AWRDWGNTEAF
>TRBJ2-7|TRBV18|13
ASSQSRAGPYEQY
>TRBJ1-3|TRBV7-2|11
ASSFEVGNTIY
>TRBJ2-7|TRBV5-1|12
ASSSGQGSYEQY
>TRBJ2-5|TRBV5-1|14
ASNPGQGGGQETQY
>TRBJ2-3|TRBV29-1|11
SVAIGNSDTQY
>TRBJ1-2|TRBV6-6|13
ATIPIQGVNYGYT
>TRBJ1-6|TRBV19|14
ASSPDIGGSYSPLH
>TRBJ1-5|TRBV21-1|14
ASSKLSVRSNQPQH
>TRBJ2-7|TRBV7-2|12
ASSPDSPRSEQY
>TRBJ1-5|TRBV28|13
ASRSDRGLYQPQH
>TRBJ2-7|TRBV5-1|13
ASSFSGTKTYEQY